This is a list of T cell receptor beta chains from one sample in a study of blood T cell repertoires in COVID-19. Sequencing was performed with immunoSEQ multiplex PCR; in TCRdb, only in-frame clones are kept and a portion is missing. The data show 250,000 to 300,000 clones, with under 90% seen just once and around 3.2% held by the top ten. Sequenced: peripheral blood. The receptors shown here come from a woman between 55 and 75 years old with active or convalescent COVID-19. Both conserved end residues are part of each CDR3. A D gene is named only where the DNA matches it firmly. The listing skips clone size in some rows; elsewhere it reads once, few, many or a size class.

TGTGCCGCTGGGACAGGGTTAGCCACTGAAGCTTTCTTT	CAAGTGLATEAFF	TRBD1	TRBV19	TRBJ1-1	.	13
TGTGCCAGCACCAAAGTCCCCTATGCGGTCTCCTACAATGAGCAGTTCTTC	CASTKVPYAVSYNEQFF	.	TRBV3-1/TRBV3-2	TRBJ2-1	.	17
TGTGCCATCAGTGAGACAGGTAGCAATCAGCCCCAGCATTTT	CAISETGSNQPQHF	.	TRBV10-3	TRBJ1-5	.	14
TGTGCCAGCAGCTTAGGCTCGCTAGCGGGGGGGCCGGAGACCCAGTACTTC	CASSLGSLAGGPETQYF	TRBD2	TRBV7-2	TRBJ2-5	.	17
TGTGCCAGCAGCCGGGTCCCAAACACTGAAGCTTTCTTT	CASSRVPNTEAFF	.	TRBV5-5	TRBJ1-1	.	13
TGTGCCAGCTCACCAAAACTAGCCAGGGACGGGGAGCTGTTTTTT	CASSPKLARDGELFF	.	TRBV18	TRBJ2-2	.	15
TGCGCCAGCAGCTTGGAAAGGGGCTCCTACGAGCAGTACTTC	CASSLERGSYEQYF	.	TRBV5-1	TRBJ2-7	.	14
TGTGCCACCAGCAGAGACTTAGCGGGAGCTAGGACGCAGTATTTT	CATSRDLAGARTQYF	TRBD2	TRBV15	TRBJ2-3	.	15
TGTGCCAGCAGCTTCCCCACGACAGGGAGAACTGAAGCTTTCTTT	CASSFPTTGRTEAFF	TRBD1	TRBV7-8	TRBJ1-1	.	15
TGCGCCAGCAGCTATAACAGCGGGGGGGTGTACAATGAGCAGTTCTTC	CASSYNSGGVYNEQFF	TRBD2	TRBV5-1	TRBJ2-1	.	16
TGTGCCATCAGTCTTACGGGGGGAGAGACCCAGTACTTC	CAISLTGGETQYF	TRBD2	TRBV10-3	TRBJ2-5	.	13
TGTGCCAGCAGCGTGCTCCCTAGTGGAGATACGCAGTATTTT	CASSVLPSGDTQYF	.	TRBV9	TRBJ2-3	.	14
TGTGCCAGCAGTTACGGCCTCCACAATGAGCAGTTCTTC	CASSYGLHNEQFF	.	TRBV6-5	TRBJ2-1	few	13
TGTGCCAGTAGTATTGGAACAGGGTATTACGAAAAACTGTTTTTT	CASSIGTGYYEKLFF	.	TRBV19	TRBJ1-4	.	15
TGTGCTAGTGTTCTTGGGAGGGATCGGCAAGAGACCCAGTACTTC	CASVLGRDRQETQYF	TRBD2	TRBV12-5	TRBJ2-5	.	15
TGTGCCAGCAGTTACCGGGGTACCCGTGAAAAACTGTTTTTT	CASSYRGTREKLFF	.	TRBV6-5	TRBJ1-4	once	14
TGTGCCAGTAGTATACAGGGAGTCAGGGGCCCGAACACTGAAGCTTTCTTT	CASSIQGVRGPNTEAFF	.	TRBV19	TRBJ1-1	.	17
TGTGCCAGCAGCACTAGCGGGGGACCGCACAATGAGCAGTTCTTC	CASSTSGGPHNEQFF	TRBD2	TRBV5-4	TRBJ2-1	few	15
TGTGCCAGCAGTTACGGACAGGGGGTAGCTTTCTCCTACAATGAGCAGTTCTTC	CASSYGQGVAFSYNEQFF	TRBD1	TRBV27	TRBJ2-1	.	18
TGTGCCAGCAGCGTAGGGTGGGGACAGCTCACAGATACGCAGTATTTT	CASSVGWGQLTDTQYF	TRBD1	TRBV9	TRBJ2-3	.	16
TGCAGCGCAGGACAGGGAAAGGCTGGAAACACCATATATTTT	CSAGQGKAGNTIYF	TRBD1	TRBV29-1	TRBJ1-3	.	14
TGCGCCAGCAGCACACGACAGGGGCTTATCACTGAAGCTTTCTTT	CASSTRQGLITEAFF	TRBD1	TRBV5-1	TRBJ1-1	.	15
TGTGCCAGCAGCTTAGAAGCCCTGAAGAATCTGGTCCCACCAGATACGCAGTATTTT	CASSLEALKNLVPPDTQYF	.	TRBV7-6	TRBJ2-3	.	19
TGTGCCAGCAGCGTAGGGACTAGCGGAAGCACAGATACGCAGTATTTT	CASSVGTSGSTDTQYF	TRBD2	TRBV9	TRBJ2-3	.	16
TGTGCCAGCAGCCAAGACAACTCGCGGGGGGGGTACAATGAGCAGTTCTTC	CASSQDNSRGGYNEQFF	TRBD2	TRBV3-1/TRBV3-2	TRBJ2-1	.	17
TGTGCCATCAGTGAGTCAGGTACAGGCGTCAATGAAAAACTGTTTTTT	CAISESGTGVNEKLFF	.	TRBV10-3	TRBJ1-4	few	16
TGTGCCACCAGCAGAGATCGAGTGAACACTGAAGCTTTCTTT	CATSRDRVNTEAFF	.	TRBV15	TRBJ1-1	.	14
TGTGCCAGCAGCTTCTATCAAGCGTCAGCGCGCGAGACCCAGTACTTC	CASSFYQASARETQYF	.	TRBV5-4	TRBJ2-5	.	16
TGTGCCAGTAGTGACCCCGGGAGTCGGCTCTCTAACTATGGCTACACCTTC	CASSDPGSRLSNYGYTF	.	TRBV19	TRBJ1-2	.	17
TGTGCCTGGAAAGTTGGAGGGCCGAACACTGAAGCTTTCTTT	CAWKVGGPNTEAFF	.	TRBV30	TRBJ1-1	.	14
TGCGCCAGCAGCCAAGATCCTGGCGGGTTCTCCTACGAGCAGTACTTC	CASSQDPGGFSYEQYF	.	TRBV4-1	TRBJ2-7	.	16
TGTGCCAGCAGTTTAGCCGGGACAGGGAGTAATTCACCCCTCCACTTT	CASSLAGTGSNSPLHF	TRBD1	TRBV28	TRBJ1-6	.	16
TGTGCCAGTAGTAAACTAGCGAGCCTGGAGGGTGAGCAGTTCTTC	CASSKLASLEGEQFF	TRBD2	TRBV19	TRBJ2-1	.	15
TGTGCCAGCAGTTACTCGATCGGGGGTTCTAATTCACCCCTCCACTTT	CASSYSIGGSNSPLHF	.	TRBV6-5	TRBJ1-6	.	16
TGTGCCAGCAGCTTAAATCCCCAGGGCTCCGGTGGAGACCAGTACTTC	CASSLNPQGSGGDQYF	.	TRBV7-3	TRBJ2-5	.	16
TGTGCCAGCAGTCCCGACAGGGGGACCTACGAGCAGTACTTC	CASSPDRGTYEQYF	TRBD1	TRBV6-5	TRBJ2-7	once	14
TGCAGCGTTGCCGGGACAGTCTACAATGAGCAGTTCTTC	CSVAGTVYNEQFF	TRBD1	TRBV29-1	TRBJ2-1	many	13
TGCGCCAGCAGCCGGACTAGCGTGGAGACCCAGTACTTC	CASSRTSVETQYF	TRBD2	TRBV5-1	TRBJ2-5	.	13
TGTGCCAGCAGATATGATGCTCGACGGGTAGAGACCCAGTACTTC	CASRYDARRVETQYF	.	TRBV5-5	TRBJ2-5	.	15
TGTGCCAGCAGTTCTGACCTAGCGGGCTCCTACAATGAGCAGTTCTTC	CASSSDLAGSYNEQFF	TRBD2	TRBV27	TRBJ2-1	.	16
TGCGCCAGCAGCCAAGGACAATTTTCCGGGGAGCTGTTTTTT	CASSQGQFSGELFF	.	TRBV4-3	TRBJ2-2	.	14
TGTGCCTGGAGAGGACAGGGGTTTGAAAAACTGTTTTTT	CAWRGQGFEKLFF	TRBD1	TRBV30	TRBJ1-4	.	13
TGTGCCAGCCGGCAGGGTAGGGCCCGCCGTCAGCCCCAGCATTTT	CASRQGRARRQPQHF	.	TRBV2	TRBJ1-5	.	15
TGTGCCAGCAGCTTAGGCCCCACACAGGGCACTGGAAACACCATATATTTT	CASSLGPTQGTGNTIYF	.	TRBV11-3	TRBJ1-3	.	17
TGTGCCAGCAGTGCACGACAGGGGTGGTATGGCTACACCTTC	CASSARQGWYGYTF	TRBD1	TRBV27	TRBJ1-2	.	14
TGTGCCAGCCGGGACAGGGGTTCTTTTAACTATGGCTACACCTTC	CASRDRGSFNYGYTF	TRBD1	TRBV3-1/TRBV3-2	TRBJ1-2	.	15
TGCGCCAGCAGCCCTGGACAGGGAGGCTATGGCTACACCTTC	CASSPGQGGYGYTF	TRBD1	TRBV5-1	TRBJ1-2	.	14
TGTGCCAGCAGCTTACGAGAGACCGGGGAGCTGTTTTTT	CASSLRETGELFF	.	TRBV7-8	TRBJ2-2	many	13
TGTGCCACCAGCAGAGGGTCAGCCCGGGGGGAAGAGACCCAGTACTTC	CATSRGSARGEETQYF	TRBD2	TRBV15	TRBJ2-5	few	16
TGTGCCAGCAGCCGTGACAGAGTAACGGGCCAACTGTTTTTT	CASSRDRVTGQLFF	.	TRBV9	TRBJ1-4	.	14
TGTGCCAGCAGCTCTGTGGACAGGGGGCATGGCTACACCTTC	CASSSVDRGHGYTF	TRBD1	TRBV7-9	TRBJ1-2	.	14
TGTGCCAGCAGCTTAGATACTTTCAACTCCTACAATGAGCAGTTCTTC	CASSLDTFNSYNEQFF	.	TRBV11-2	TRBJ2-1	.	16